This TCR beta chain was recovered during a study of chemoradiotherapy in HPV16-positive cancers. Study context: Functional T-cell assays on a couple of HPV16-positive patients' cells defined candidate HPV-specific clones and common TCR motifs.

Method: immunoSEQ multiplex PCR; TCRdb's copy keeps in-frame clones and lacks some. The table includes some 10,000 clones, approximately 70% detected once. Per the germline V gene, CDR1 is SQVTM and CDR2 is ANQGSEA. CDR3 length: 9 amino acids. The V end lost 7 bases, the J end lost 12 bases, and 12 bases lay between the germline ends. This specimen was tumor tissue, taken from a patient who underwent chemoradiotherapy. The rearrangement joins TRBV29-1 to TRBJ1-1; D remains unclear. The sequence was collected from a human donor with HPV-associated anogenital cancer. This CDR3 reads CSGGSGPFF. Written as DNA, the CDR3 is TGCAGCGGGGGATCCGGACCTTTCTTT.